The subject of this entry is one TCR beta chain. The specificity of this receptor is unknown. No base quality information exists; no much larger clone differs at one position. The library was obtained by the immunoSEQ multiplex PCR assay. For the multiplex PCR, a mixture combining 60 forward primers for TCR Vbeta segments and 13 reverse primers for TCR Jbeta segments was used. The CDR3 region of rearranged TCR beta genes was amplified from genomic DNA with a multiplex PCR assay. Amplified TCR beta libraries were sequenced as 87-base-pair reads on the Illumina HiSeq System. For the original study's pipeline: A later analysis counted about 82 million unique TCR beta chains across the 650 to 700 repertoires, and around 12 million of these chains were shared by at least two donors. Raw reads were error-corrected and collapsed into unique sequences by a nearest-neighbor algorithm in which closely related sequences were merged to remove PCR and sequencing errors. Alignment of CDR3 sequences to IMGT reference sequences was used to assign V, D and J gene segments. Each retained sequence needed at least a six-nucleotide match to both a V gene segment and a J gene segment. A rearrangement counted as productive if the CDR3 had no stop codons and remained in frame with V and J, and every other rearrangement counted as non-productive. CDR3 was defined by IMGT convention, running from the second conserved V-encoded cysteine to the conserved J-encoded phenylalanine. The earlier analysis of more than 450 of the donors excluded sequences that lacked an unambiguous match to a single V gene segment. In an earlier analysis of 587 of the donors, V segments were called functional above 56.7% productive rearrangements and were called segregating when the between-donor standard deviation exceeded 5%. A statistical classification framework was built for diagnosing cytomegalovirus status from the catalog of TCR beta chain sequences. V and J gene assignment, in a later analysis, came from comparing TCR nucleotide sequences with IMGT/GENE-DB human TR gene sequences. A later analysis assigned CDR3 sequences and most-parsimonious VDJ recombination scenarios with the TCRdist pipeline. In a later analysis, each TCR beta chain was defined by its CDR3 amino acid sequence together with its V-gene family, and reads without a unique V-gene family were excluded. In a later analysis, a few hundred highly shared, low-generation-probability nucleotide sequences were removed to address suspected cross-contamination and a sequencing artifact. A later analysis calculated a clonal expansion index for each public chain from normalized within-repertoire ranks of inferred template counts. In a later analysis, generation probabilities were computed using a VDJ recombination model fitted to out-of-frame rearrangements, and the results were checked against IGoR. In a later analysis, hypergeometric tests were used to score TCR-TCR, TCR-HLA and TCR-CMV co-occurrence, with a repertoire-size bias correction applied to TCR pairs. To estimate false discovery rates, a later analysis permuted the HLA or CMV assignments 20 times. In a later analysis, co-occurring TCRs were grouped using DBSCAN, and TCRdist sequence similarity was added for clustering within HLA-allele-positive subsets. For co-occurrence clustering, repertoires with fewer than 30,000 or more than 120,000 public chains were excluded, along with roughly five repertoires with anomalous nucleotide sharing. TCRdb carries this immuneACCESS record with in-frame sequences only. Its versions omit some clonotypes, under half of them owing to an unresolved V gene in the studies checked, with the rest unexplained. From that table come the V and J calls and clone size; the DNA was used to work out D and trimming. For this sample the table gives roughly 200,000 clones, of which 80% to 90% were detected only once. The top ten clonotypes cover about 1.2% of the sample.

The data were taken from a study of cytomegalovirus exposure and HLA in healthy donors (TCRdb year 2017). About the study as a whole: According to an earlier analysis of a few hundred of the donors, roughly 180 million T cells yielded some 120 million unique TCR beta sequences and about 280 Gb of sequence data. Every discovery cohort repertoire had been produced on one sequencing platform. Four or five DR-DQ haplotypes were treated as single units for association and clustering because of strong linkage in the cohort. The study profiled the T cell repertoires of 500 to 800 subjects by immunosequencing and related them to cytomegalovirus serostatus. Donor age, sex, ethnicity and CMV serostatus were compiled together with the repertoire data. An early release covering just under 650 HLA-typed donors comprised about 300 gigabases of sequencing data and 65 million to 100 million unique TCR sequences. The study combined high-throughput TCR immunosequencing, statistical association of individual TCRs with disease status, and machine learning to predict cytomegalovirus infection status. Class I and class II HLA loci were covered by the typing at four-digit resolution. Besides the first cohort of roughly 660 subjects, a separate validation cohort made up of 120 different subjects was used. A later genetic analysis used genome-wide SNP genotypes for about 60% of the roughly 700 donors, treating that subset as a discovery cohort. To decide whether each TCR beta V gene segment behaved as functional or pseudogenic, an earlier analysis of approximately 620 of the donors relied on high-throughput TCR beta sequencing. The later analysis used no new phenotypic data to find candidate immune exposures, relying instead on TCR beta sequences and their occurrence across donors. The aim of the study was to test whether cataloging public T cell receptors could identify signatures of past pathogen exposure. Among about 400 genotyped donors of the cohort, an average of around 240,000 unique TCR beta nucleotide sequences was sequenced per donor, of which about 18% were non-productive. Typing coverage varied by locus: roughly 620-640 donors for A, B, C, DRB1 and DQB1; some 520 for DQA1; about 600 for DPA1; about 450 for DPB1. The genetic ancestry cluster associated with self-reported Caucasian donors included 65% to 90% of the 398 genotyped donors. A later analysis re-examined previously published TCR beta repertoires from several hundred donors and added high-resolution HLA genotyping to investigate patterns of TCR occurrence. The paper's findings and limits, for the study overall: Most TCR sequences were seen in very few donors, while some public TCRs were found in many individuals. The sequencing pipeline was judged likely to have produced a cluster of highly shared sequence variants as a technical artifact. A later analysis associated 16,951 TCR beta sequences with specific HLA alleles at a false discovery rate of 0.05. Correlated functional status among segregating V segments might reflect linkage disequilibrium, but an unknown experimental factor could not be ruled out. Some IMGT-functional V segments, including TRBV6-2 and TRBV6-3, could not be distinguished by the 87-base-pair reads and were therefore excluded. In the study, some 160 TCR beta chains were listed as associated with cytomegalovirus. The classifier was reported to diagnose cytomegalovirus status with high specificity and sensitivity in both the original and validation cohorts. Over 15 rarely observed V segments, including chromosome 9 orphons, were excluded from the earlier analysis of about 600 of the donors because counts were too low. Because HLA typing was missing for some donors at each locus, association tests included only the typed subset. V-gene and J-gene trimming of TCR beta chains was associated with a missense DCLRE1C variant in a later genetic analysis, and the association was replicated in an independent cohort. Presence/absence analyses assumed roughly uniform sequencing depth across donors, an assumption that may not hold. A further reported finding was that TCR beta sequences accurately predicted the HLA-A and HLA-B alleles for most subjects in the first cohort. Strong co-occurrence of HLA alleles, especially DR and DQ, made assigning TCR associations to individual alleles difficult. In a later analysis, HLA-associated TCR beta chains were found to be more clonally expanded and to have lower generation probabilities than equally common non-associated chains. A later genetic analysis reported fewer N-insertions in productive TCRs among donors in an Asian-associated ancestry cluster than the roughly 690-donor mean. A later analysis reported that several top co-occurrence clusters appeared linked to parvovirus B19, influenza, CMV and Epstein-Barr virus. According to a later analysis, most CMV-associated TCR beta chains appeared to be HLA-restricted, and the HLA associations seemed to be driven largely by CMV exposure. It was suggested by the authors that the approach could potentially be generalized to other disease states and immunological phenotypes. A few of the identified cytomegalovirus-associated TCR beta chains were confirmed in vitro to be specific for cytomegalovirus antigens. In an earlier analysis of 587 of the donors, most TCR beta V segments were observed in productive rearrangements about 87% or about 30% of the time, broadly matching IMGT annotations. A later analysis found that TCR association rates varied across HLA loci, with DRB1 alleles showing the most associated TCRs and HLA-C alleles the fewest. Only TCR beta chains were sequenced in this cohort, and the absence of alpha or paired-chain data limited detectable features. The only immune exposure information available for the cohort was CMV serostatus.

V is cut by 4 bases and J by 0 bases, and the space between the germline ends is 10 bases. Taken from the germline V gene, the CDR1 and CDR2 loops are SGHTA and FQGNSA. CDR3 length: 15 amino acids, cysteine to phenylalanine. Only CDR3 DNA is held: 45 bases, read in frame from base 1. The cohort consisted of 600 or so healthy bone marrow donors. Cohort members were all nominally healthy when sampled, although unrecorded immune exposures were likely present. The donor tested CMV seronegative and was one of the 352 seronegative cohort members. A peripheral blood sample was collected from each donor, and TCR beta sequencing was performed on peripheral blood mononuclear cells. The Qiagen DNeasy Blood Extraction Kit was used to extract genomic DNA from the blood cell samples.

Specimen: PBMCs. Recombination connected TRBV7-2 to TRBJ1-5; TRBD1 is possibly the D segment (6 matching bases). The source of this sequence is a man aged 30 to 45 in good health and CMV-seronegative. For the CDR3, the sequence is CASSWDKNSNQPQHF. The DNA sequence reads TGTGCCAGCAGCTGGGACAAAAATAGCAATCAGCCCCAGCATTTT.